This T cell receptor (beta chain) was documented in a study of blood T cell repertoires in COVID-19. About the study: Acute and convalescent COVID-19 samples came from the United States, Italy and Spain.

Per the original methods: By means of reference gene primer amplification, nucleated cell counts were estimated. Only in-frame clones appear in the TCRdb table, and some are missing; sequencing was by immunoSEQ multiplex PCR. V and J calls plus clone size are reproduced from that table; the DNA served to infer D and trimming. The sample consists of roughly 240,000 clones, approximately 85% of them appearing once. A Seattle source enrolled patients during active infection and followed them longitudinally. The germline V gene encodes CDR1 MNHEY and CDR2 SVGAGI. This CDR3 has 14 amino acids. The V end was cut by 6 bases, the J end by 4 bases, with 15 bases between.

Sequencing used peripheral blood. This TCR came from a man aged 50-60 years with COVID-19, enrolled during active disease. The chain is built from TRBV6-5 and TRBJ1-2, with D possibly being TRBD1 (5 bases). This chain's CDR3 is CASSQGIWAYGYTF. In DNA form, the CDR3 reads TGTGCCAGCAGCCAGGGAATTTGGGCCTATGGCTACACCTTC.